This entry is about one T cell receptor (beta chain). In the authors' workflow: Scientists estimated how many nucleated cells there were by amplifying reference gene primers. Repertoires were generated with immunoSEQ multiplex PCR, while TCRdb's copy carries only in-frame clones and drops some. V and J calls and clone size are given by that table; D and trimming were obtained from the DNA. The sample consists of around 260,000 clones, around 90% of them appearing once. Participants were aged about 18 to 89 years, lived in around 25 US areas, and enrolled virtually. What the recovered Cohort 3 donors had was two negative PCRs, clearance, or symptom resolution. The sample belongs to a study of blood T cell repertoires in COVID-19. This CDR3 has 15 amino acids. Trimming removed 4 bases from V and 7 bases from J; junction bases left unmatched: 13. Germline V lookup: CDR1 SGHRS, CDR2 YFSETQ.

This rearrangement joins TRBV5-1 to TRBJ1-2; 7 bases agree with TRBD1. The sequenced sample consisted of PBMCs or T cells enriched from blood (not recorded which). This receptor was obtained from a woman in her 30s who had recovered from COVID-19. The CDR3 region has the DNA TGCGCCAGCAGCCTTAGCGCCGACAGGGTGTCTGGCTACACCTTC. Amino acids: CASSLSADRVSGYTF.